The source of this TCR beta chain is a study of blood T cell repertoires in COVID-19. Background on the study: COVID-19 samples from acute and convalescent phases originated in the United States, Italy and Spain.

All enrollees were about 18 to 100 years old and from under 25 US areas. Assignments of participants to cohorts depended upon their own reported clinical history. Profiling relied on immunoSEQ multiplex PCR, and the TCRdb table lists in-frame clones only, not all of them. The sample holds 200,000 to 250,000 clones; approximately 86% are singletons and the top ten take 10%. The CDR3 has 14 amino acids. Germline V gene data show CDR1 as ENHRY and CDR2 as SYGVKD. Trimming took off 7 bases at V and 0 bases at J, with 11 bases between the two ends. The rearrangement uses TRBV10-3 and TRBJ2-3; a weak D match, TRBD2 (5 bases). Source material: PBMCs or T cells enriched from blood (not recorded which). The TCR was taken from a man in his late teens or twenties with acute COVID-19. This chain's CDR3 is CAIKEVLSTDTQYF. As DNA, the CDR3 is TGTGCCATCAAGGAGGTACTCAGCACAGATACGCAGTATTTT.